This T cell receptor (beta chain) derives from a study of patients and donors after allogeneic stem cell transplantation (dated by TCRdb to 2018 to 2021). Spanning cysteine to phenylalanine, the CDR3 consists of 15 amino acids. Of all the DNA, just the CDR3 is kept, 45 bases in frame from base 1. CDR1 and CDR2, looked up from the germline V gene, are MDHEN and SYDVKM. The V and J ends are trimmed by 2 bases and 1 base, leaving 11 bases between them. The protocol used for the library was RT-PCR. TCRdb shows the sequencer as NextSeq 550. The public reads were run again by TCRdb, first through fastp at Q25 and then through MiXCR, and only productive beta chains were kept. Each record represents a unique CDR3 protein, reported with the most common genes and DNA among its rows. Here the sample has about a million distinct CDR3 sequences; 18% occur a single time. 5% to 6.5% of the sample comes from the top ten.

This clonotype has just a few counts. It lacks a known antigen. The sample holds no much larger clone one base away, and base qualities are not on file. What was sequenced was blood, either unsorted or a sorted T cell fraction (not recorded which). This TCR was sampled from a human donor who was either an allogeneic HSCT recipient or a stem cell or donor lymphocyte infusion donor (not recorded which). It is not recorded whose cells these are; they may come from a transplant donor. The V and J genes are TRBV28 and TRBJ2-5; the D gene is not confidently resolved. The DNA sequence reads TGTGCCAGCAGTTTAAGCGTACGGGTCCAAGAGACCCAGTACTTC. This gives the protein CASSLSVRVQETQYF.